The 12 T cell receptor beta chains in this list originate from one sample, sequenced in a study of glioma-infiltrating T cells after dendritic cell vaccination. Assay used: immunoSEQ multiplex PCR; TCRdb lists only in-frame clones, some missing. The table includes over 55,000 clones, approximately 80% detected once. This specimen consisted of blood, obtained before dendritic cell vaccination. These receptors were collected from a human donor with glioblastoma.

The chain carries TRBV7-2 and TRBJ2-3; 9 bases map to TRBD1. This CDR3 region has 15 residues. Looked up from germline, CDR1 is SGHTA and CDR2 is FQGNSA. V gave up 4 bases and J gave up 6 bases; unmatched junction bases: 8. CDR3 bases: TGTGCCAGCAGCTCGTCCAGGACAGGGGCCGATACGCAGTATTTT. Translation gives CASSSSRTGADTQYF.

The chain is built from TRBV7-6 and TRBJ1-1; TRBD1 agrees at 8 bases. Germline-derived CDR1 and CDR2 are SGHVS and FNYEAQ. The V segment lost 5 bases and the J segment 3 bases; nucleotides outside the gene matches: 8. This CDR3 comprises 15 residues. CDR3 in DNA: TGTGCCAGCAGCCGCCGACAGGGGAAGGACACTGAAGCTTTCTTT. Residues: CASSRRQGKDTEAFF.

Comment on this clone: Other DNA sequences in this specimen translate into the identical CDR3. J is TRBJ1-1 and V is TRBV5-4, with D unclear. This CDR3 is 13 amino acids long. V lost 1 base to trimming and J lost 2 bases, with 6 bases between them. Germline V CDR1 and CDR2: SGHNT, YYREEE (reference sequence). CDR3 sequence reads: CASSLLTNTEAFF. In DNA, the CDR3 is TGTGCCAGCAGCTTGTTGACTAACACTGAAGCTTTCTTT.

This chain uses TRBV7-9 with TRBJ1-2; 8 bases fit TRBD1. Germline CDR1 is SEHNR and CDR2 is FQNEAQ (reference sequence). This CDR3 contains 14 residues. With 6 bases clipped from V and 6 bases from J, the junction kept 9 bases outside the gene matches. CDR3 sequence: CASSFSDRVDGYTF. CDR3 nucleotides: TGTGCCAGCAGTTTCTCGGACAGGGTCGATGGCTACACCTTC.

The chain carries TRBV6-1 and TRBJ1-5; 7 positions agree with TRBD1. The V segment lost 9 bases and the J segment 3 bases; nucleotides outside the gene matches: 5. CDR1 MNHNS and CDR2 SASEGT come from the germline V gene. There are 13 residues in the CDR3. CDR3 in amino acids: CASQTGNNQPQHF. CDR3 in DNA: TGTGCCAGTCAGACAGGGAACAATCAGCCCCAGCATTTT.

V is TRBV5-1 and J is TRBJ2-7; 7 bases are shared with TRBD1. Unmatched junction bases numbered 7, after V lost 4 bases and J lost 0 bases. Germline V lookup: CDR1 SGHRS, CDR2 YFSETQ. The CDR3 runs 15 residues. CDR3 DNA sequence: TGCGCCAGCAGCCCCTGGACAGGTCTCTCCTACGAGCAGTACTTC. Its translation: CASSPWTGLSYEQYF.

The V and J genes are TRBV30 and TRBJ2-3; TRBD2 matches at 12 bases. Germline assignment: CDR1 GTSNPN and CDR2 SVGIG (reference sequence). Unmatched junction bases numbered 6, after V lost 3 bases and J lost 5 bases. This CDR3 comprises 15 residues. CDR3 sequence (DNA): TGTGCCTGGAGCGCTCTAGCGGGGGGGATAGATACGCAGTATTTT. Translated: CAWSALAGGIDTQYF. The variable domain in full, completed from reference TRBV30 and TRBJ2-3, reads SQTIHQWPATLVQPVGSPLSLECTVEGTSNPNLYWYRQAAGRGLQLLFYSVGIGQISSEVPQNLSASRPQDRQFILSSKKLLLSDSGFYLCAWSALAGGIDTQYFGPGTRLTVL.

The J gene is TRBJ1-1, the V gene TRBV10-3, with TRBD1 identical over 9 bases. This CDR3 is 13 amino acids long. J lost 4 bases, V lost 6 bases, and 3 bases had no gene match. Germline V lookup: CDR1 ENHRY, CDR2 SYGVKD. The CDR3 spells CAISGTGSTEAFF. The CDR3 DNA sequence: TGTGCCATCAGCGGGACAGGGAGCACTGAAGCTTTCTTT.

The CDR3 is CASSIDKEGDNIQYF. The CDR3 bases are TGTGCCAGTAGTATCGACAAAGAGGGGGACAACATTCAGTACTTC. This rearrangement joins TRBV19 to TRBJ2-4, with a weak D call TRBD1 (6 bases). V was pared by 3 bases and J by 7 bases, with 16 bases between. The CDR3 runs 15 residues. Germline V CDR1 and CDR2: LNHDA, SQIVND (reference sequence).

J is TRBJ2-2 and V is TRBV5-1; no reliable D call. Germline-derived CDR1 and CDR2 are SGHRS and YFSETQ. CDR3 length: 15 residues. The ends were cut back, 0 bases at V and 0 bases at J, with 6 bases in the middle. CDR3 protein: CASSLVQSNTGELFF. The CDR3 coding sequence is TGCGCCAGCAGCTTGGTTCAGTCGAACACCGGGGAGCTGTTTTTT.

The chain has TRBV6-5 and TRBJ2-7, with 10 positions matching TRBD2. V shed 6 bases and J 2 bases; nucleotides not matched to a gene: 7. The V gene's germline CDR1 is MNHEY and CDR2 SVGAGI. The CDR3 has 15 amino acids. CDR3 DNA sequence: TGTGCCAGCAGCCCTTTTAGCGGGGGGACCTACGAGCAGTACTTC. It codes for CASSPFSGGTYEQYF.

V gene TRBV6-1 combines with J gene TRBJ1-5; maybe TRBD1 (5 bases). Germline V gene lookup returns CDR1 MNHNS and CDR2 SASEGT. The CDR3 loop spans 14 amino acids. V lost 4 bases to trimming and J lost 4 bases, with 11 bases between them. The CDR3 here is CASSALGGNQPQHF. The DNA for the CDR3 is TGTGCCAGCAGTGCCCTCGGGGGGAATCAGCCCCAGCATTTT.